This TCR beta chain stems from a study of graft-versus-host responses after intestinal transplantation. On the study more broadly: Transplant types were multivisceral, liver-intestinal, or isolated intestinal. Anti-thymocyte globulin induction was given to all recipients, followed by tacrolimus and steroids for 2 to 3 years.

Clones were sequenced by immunoSEQ multiplex PCR, and TCRdb holds only the in-frame ones, with some missing. The sample has around 50,000 clones; 80% to 90% are singletons. In the case of this clone: Its specificity is not known.

V was pared by 5 bases and J by 7 bases, with 7 bases of the junction left unmatched. The CDR3 consists of 12 residues. CDR1 GTSNPN and CDR2 SVGIG come from the germline V gene (reference sequence). Study-level results: Recipient marrow contained GvH clones, some of which appeared first in ileum or blood.

This specimen was PBMCs, taken 26 days after transplant. The genes are TRBV30 and TRBJ2-7; 8 bases are shared with TRBD1. The clonotype originates from a human patient who received an intestinal transplant, so some T cells may come from the graft donor. The CDR3 protein is CAWGQGVGEQYV. CDR3 DNA: TGTGCCTGGGGACAGGGCGTCGGGGAGCAGTACGTC.